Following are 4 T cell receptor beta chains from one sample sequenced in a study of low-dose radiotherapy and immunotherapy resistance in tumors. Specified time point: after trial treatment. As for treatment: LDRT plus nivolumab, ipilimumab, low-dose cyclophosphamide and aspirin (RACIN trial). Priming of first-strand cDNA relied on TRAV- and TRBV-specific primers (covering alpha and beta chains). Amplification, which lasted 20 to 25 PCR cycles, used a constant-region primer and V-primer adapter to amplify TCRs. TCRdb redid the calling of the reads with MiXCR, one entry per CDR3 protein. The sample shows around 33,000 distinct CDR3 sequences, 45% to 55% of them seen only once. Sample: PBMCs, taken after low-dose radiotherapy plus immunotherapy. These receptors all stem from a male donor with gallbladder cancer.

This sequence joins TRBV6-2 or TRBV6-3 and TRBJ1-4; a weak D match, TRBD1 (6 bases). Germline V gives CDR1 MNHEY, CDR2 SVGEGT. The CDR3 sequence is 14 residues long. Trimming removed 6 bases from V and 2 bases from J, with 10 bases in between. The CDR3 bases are TGTGCCAGCAGACTAGGGGGTACTAATGAAAAACTGTTTTTT. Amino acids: CASRLGGTNEKLFF.

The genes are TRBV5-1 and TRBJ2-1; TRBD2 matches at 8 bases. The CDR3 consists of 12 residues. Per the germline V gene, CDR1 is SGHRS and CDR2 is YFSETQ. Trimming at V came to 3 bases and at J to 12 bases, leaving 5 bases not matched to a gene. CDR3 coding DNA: TGCGCCAGCAGCTCAACCGGGGGGGGGCAGTTCTTC. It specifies CASSSTGGGQFF.

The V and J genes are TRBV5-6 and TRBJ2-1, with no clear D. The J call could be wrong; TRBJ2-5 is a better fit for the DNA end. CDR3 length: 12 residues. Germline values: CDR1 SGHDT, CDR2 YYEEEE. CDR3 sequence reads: CASSLIKETQYF. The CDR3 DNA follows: TGTGCCAGCAGCCTGATAAAGGAGACCCAGTACTTC.

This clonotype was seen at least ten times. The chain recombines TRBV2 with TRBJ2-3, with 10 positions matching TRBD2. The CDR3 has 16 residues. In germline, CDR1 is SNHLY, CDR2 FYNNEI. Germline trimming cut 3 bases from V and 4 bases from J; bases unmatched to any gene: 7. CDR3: CASSEGLATFSDTQYF. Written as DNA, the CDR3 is TGTGCCAGCAGTGAGGGACTAGCGACGTTTTCAGATACGCAGTATTTT.